This TCR beta chain was captured in a study of technical replicates of blood from four donors. Germline assignment: CDR1 SEHNR and CDR2 FQNEAQ (reference sequence). The CDR3 loop spans 13 amino acids. Trimming shortened V by 4 bases and J by 2 bases, and 8 bases separated the two germline ends. Method: immunoSEQ multiplex PCR; TCRdb's copy keeps in-frame clones and lacks some. The data show roughly 14,000 clones, 75% to 90% seen once. The chain employs TRBV7-9 and TRBJ2-5; no clear D gene. The material sequenced was PBMCs. The clonotype was recovered from a human donor in good health. The DNA of the CDR3 is TGTGCCAGCAGCTACCACAGACAAGAGACCCAGTACTTC. Translation gives CASSYHRQETQYF.